Following are 31 T cell receptor beta chains from one sample sequenced in a study of blood T cell repertoires in COVID-19. Profiled with immunoSEQ multiplex PCR; TCRdb holds only in-frame clones, not every one. The sample holds a few hundred thousand clones, around nine tenths seen once. The sample comprised peripheral blood. These receptors originate from a woman aged 55 to 70 with acute or convalescent COVID-19.

The J gene is TRBJ1-6, the V gene TRBV11-2, with D maybe TRBD1 (5 bases). V lost 0 bases, J lost 7 bases, and 10 bases lay in between. The CDR3 spans 15 residues. The germline V gene encodes CDR1 SGHAT and CDR2 FQNNGV. The CDR3 DNA follows: TGTGCCAGCAGCTTAGAAGGGGATTCGAATTCACCCCTCCACTTT. Its translation is CASSLEGDSNSPLHF.

This chain connects TRBV28 to TRBJ1-5; D gene unclear. Looked up from germline, CDR1 is MDHEN and CDR2 is SYDVKM. The CDR3 is 13 amino acids. Trimming took off 2 bases at V and 3 bases at J, with 5 bases between the two ends. For the CDR3, the DNA is TGTGCCAGCAGTTTAGGCTTCAATCAGCCCCAGCATTTT. This gives the protein CASSLGFNQPQHF.

V is TRBV3-1 (or the pseudogene TRBV3-2) and J is TRBJ1-5; TRBD1 matches 11 bases. J lost 6 bases, V lost 4 bases, and 5 bases had no gene match. This CDR3 comprises 15 residues. Looked up from germline, CDR1 is LGHDT and CDR2 is YNNKEL (reference sequence). The CDR3 DNA reads as TGTGCCAGCAGCCTGGGACAGGGGGGAAGTCAGCCCCAGCATTTT. Translated, it gives CASSLGQGGSQPQHF.

The table lists this clone with a few counts. V and J are TRBV9 and TRBJ2-2; possible D gene TRBD1, 5 bases. V was trimmed by 3 bases and J by 5 bases, leaving 8 bases between them. Germline assignment: CDR1 SGDLS and CDR2 YYNGEE. The CDR3 consists of 13 residues. The CDR3 DNA sequence: TGTGCCAGCAGCGCTCCAGGGACCGGGGAGCTGTTTTTT. Protein sequence: CASSAPGTGELFF.

The count of this clone is one. This chain connects TRBV7-8 to TRBJ1-3; D possibly corresponds to TRBD1 (6 bases). Germline V gene sequence: CDR1 SGHVS, CDR2 FQNEAQ. The CDR3 is 15 amino acids. Trimming shortened V by 5 bases and J by 2 bases, and 13 bases separated the two germline ends. CDR3 DNA sequence: TGTGCCAGCAGCGCAGGGGTCGCTCCTGGAAACACCATATATTTT. It is translated as CASSAGVAPGNTIYF.

The chain is built from TRBV28 and TRBJ1-2; D call uncertain. Trimming stripped 8 bases from V and 5 bases from J, with 18 bases between. CDR3 length: 14 residues. In germline, CDR1 is MDHEN, CDR2 SYDVKM. The CDR3 DNA reads as TGTGCCAGCGGTCGAGTAGGCCCGGGGTATGGCTACACCTTC. Its translation is CASGRVGPGYGYTF.

In regard to this clone: Other DNA sequences from this sample encode an identical CDR3 as well. The rearrangement links TRBV28 to TRBJ1-2, with 8 positions matching TRBD1. The V gene end was trimmed by 4 bases and the J gene end by 4 bases; junction bases not matched to a gene: 2. The CDR3 is 13 residues long. Germline V gene data show CDR1 as MDHEN and CDR2 as SYDVKM. CDR3 in amino acids: CASSSQGAYGYTF. CDR3 bases: TGTGCCAGCAGTTCTCAGGGGGCCTATGGCTACACCTTC.

This clone has a handful of counts. The chain is built from TRBV7-2 and TRBJ2-1, with TRBD2 matching 9 bases. V trimming: 1 base; J trimming: 8 bases; junction bases outside the gene matches: 6. This CDR3 is built from 15 residues. CDR1 SGHTA and CDR2 FQGNSA come from the germline V gene. DNA of the CDR3: TGTGCCAGCAGCTTAGTTGGGACTAGCATGCATGAGCAGTTCTTC. This encodes CASSLVGTSMHEQFF.

J is TRBJ2-1 and V is TRBV27, with 10 bases fitting TRBD2. Germline V gene data show CDR1 as MNHEY and CDR2 as SMNVEV (reference sequence). CDR3 length: 17 residues. After removal of 1 base from V and 4 bases from J, the junction contained 7 bases not matched to a gene. DNA for the CDR3: TGTGCCAGCAGTTTATACCGTCTAGCGGGAGCTTACAATGAGCAGTTCTTC. Its protein is CASSLYRLAGAYNEQFF.

The rearrangement uses TRBV28 and TRBJ2-7; maybe TRBD2 (6 bases). From germline, CDR1 is MDHEN and CDR2 SYDVKM. V shed 6 bases and J shed 3 bases, with 15 bases lying between them. CDR3 length: 14 residues. The CDR3 region has the DNA TGTGCCAGCAGGTTGGGGACTTCGAACTACGAGCAGTACTTC. Protein: CASRLGTSNYEQYF.

The V call is TRBV5-1, the J call TRBJ1-4; D is perhaps TRBD1 (5 bases). The germline V and J ends were trimmed by 4 bases and 3 bases, with 10 bases remaining between them. There are 14 residues in the CDR3. Germline V gives CDR1 SGHRS, CDR2 YFSETQ. CDR3 coding DNA: TGCGCCAGCAGCCCCCAGGGTGCTAATGAAAAACTGTTTTTT. It is translated as CASSPQGANEKLFF.

The chain couples TRBV7-2 to TRBJ2-5; 7 bases match TRBD2. Germline V CDR1 and CDR2: SGHTA, FQGNSA. The CDR3 is 13 amino acids. V trimming: 10 bases; J trimming: 2 bases; junction bases outside the gene matches: 7. The CDR3 DNA follows: TGTGCCACCGGGGGGACCCTTCAAGAGACCCAGTACTTC. This encodes CATGGTLQETQYF. The full variable domain, in which reference TRBV7-2 and TRBJ2-5 provide the parts outside the CDR3, is GAGVSQSPSNKVTEKGKDVELRCDPISGHTALYWYRQSLGQGLEFLIYFQGNSAPDKSGLPSDRFSAERTGGSVSTLTIQRTQQEDSAVYLCATGGTLQETQYFGPGTRLLVL.

The V and J genes are TRBV6-7 and TRBJ2-1; tentative D call: TRBD2 (6 bases). TRBV6-7 is placed among ORFs of uncertain function. Trimming stripped 8 bases from V and 7 bases from J, with 15 bases between. The CDR3 is made up of 13 amino acids. The CDR3 reads CASRLVWWNEQFF. The DNA for the CDR3 is TGTGCCAGCCGACTAGTTTGGTGGAATGAGCAGTTCTTC.

J is TRBJ2-5 and V is TRBV24-1, with a possible D match to TRBD2 (6 bases). V was trimmed by 1 base and J by 2 bases, leaving 7 bases between them. Germline-derived CDR1 and CDR2 are KGHDR and SFDVKD. CDR3 length equals 14 residues. DNA of the CDR3: TGTGCCACCAGTGATTTTGCGGGACAAGAGACCCAGTACTTC. It specifies CATSDFAGQETQYF.

The V gene is TRBV24-1, the J gene TRBJ2-2; TRBD2 matches 9 bases. Unmatched junction bases numbered 7, after V lost 5 bases and J lost 4 bases. The length of the CDR3 is 16 residues. Germline loops: CDR1 KGHDR, CDR2 SFDVKD. Here the CDR3 reads CATSAALAGRTGELFF. For the CDR3, the DNA is TGTGCCACCAGTGCCGCTCTAGCGGGACGCACCGGGGAGCTGTTTTTT.

This clone occurred a few times. The chain employs TRBV28 and TRBJ2-2; 14 bases agree with TRBD2. The CDR3 length is 15 residues. Trimming removed 4 bases from V and 10 bases from J; junction bases left unmatched: 5. Germline V gives CDR1 MDHEN, CDR2 SYDVKM. The CDR3 spells CASSSTSGGAEELFF. The CDR3 bases are TGTGCCAGCAGTTCGACTAGCGGGGGGGCGGAGGAGCTGTTTTTT.

Written as DNA, the CDR3 is TGTGCCAGCAGCAATAGCGGGAATTCCTACAATGAGCAGTTCTTC. It translates to CASSNSGNSYNEQFF. The rearrangement joins TRBV5-4 to TRBJ2-1; 8 bases are shared with TRBD2. The germline V gene has CDR1 SGHNT and CDR2 YYREEE (reference sequence). Trimming cost V 4 bases and J 1 base; bases outside gene matches: 4. The CDR3 has 15 residues.

The chain employs TRBV7-6 and TRBJ2-1; 9 nucleotides align to TRBD2. The V and J ends lost 5 bases and 7 bases, in that order; junction bases with no gene match: 12. This CDR3 contains 16 residues. CDR1 is SGHVS and CDR2 is FNYEAQ in the germline V gene. The CDR3 nucleotides read TGTGCCAGCAGCCCCACCATAGCGGGAGTAGGAAATGAGCAGTTCTTC. Protein product: CASSPTIAGVGNEQFF.

The sample holds one count of this clone. For the CDR3, the DNA is TGTGCCAGCGACCCCTTTGGAGGAGAGACCCAGTACTTC. As protein: CASDPFGGETQYF. The J gene is TRBJ2-5, the V gene TRBV7-8; a possible D gene is TRBD2 (5 bases). The V gene lost 8 bases and the J gene lost 4 bases, with 14 bases spanning the gap. This CDR3 has 13 amino acids. Germline CDR1 is SGHVS and CDR2 is FQNEAQ.

This rearrangement joins TRBV6-5 to TRBJ1-1; TRBD1 matches at 7 bases. CDR3 size: 15 residues. Germline assignment: CDR1 MNHEY and CDR2 SVGAGI. V lost 2 bases, J lost 2 bases, and 5 bases stayed unmatched. CDR3 sequence reads: CASSYPQGRNTEAFF. As DNA, the CDR3 is TGTGCCAGCAGTTACCCACAGGGGAGAAACACTGAAGCTTTCTTT.

The V gene is TRBV28, the J gene TRBJ2-1, with 7 bases matching TRBD1. The germline gives CDR1 MDHEN, CDR2 SYDVKM. The trim removed 6 bases at V and 6 bases at J, leaving 17 bases unmatched. This CDR3 is 17 amino acids long. CDR3 loop: CASRLHRGLRFGNEQFF. As DNA, the CDR3 is TGTGCCAGCAGACTTCACAGGGGCCTTCGATTCGGCAATGAGCAGTTCTTC.

This clone was counted between two and nine times. The chain carries TRBV30 and TRBJ1-6; D gene unclear. Germline CDR1 reads GTSNPN; CDR2 reads SVGIG (reference sequence). The CDR3 spans 14 residues. V lost 6 bases, J lost 9 bases, and 18 bases lay in between. The CDR3 protein is CACKTAGFGSPLHF. CDR3 sequence (DNA): TGTGCCTGCAAGACGGCGGGGTTCGGTTCACCCCTCCACTTT.

J is TRBJ1-4 and V is TRBV21-1. TRBV21-1 has pseudogene status. The CDR3 spans 16 residues. In DNA, the CDR3 is TGTGCCAGCCCACGACTGGTGCCGGCAACTAATGAAAAACTGTTTTTT. Translation gives CASPRLVPATNEKLFF.

The chain has TRBV2 and TRBJ1-5; possibly TRBD1 for D (5 bases). CDR1 is SNHLY, CDR2 FYNNEI, per germline. V gave up 4 bases and J gave up 1 base, with 8 bases separating them. The CDR3 is 14 residues long. CDR3 in DNA: TGTGCCAGCAGTGGTCAGGGAAGCAATCAGCCCCAGCATTTT. This codes for CASSGQGSNQPQHF.

The J gene is TRBJ2-2, the V gene TRBV5-4; TRBD1 matches 12 bases. The CDR3 loop spans 16 amino acids. V was clipped by 4 bases and J by 4 bases; unmatched bases: 5. The V gene's germline CDR1 is SGHNT and CDR2 YYREEE (reference sequence). Written as DNA, the CDR3 is TGTGCCAGCAGCGAAGGGACAGGGGGCCGCACCGGGGAGCTGTTTTTT. Amino acid sequence: CASSEGTGGRTGELFF.

This clone was seen once. The gene calls are TRBV7-6 and TRBJ1-1; D remains ambiguous. The CDR3 has 16 residues. Germline CDR1 is SGHVS and CDR2 is FNYEAQ. V was shortened by 1 base and J by 0 bases, with 12 bases between the two germline ends. The CDR3 nucleotides are TGTGCCAGCAGCTTAGGGGTGAGCGGTTTGAACACTGAAGCTTTCTTT. Encoded protein: CASSLGVSGLNTEAFF.

V and J are TRBV5-4 and TRBJ2-4, with 10 bases matching TRBD1. The length of the CDR3 is 17 residues. CDR1 and CDR2 (germline): SGHNT, YYREEE (reference sequence). J gave up 3 bases and V 3 bases, and 9 bases lay outside the gene matches. For the CDR3, the DNA is TGTGCCAGCAGCTCGCCCGGGGACAGGGGAGGCAAAAACATTCAGTACTTC. This encodes CASSSPGDRGGKNIQYF.

This chain links TRBV20-1 with TRBJ1-2; D is unclear. The V end was cut by 3 bases, the J end by 7 bases, with 9 bases between. The germline V gene has CDR1 DFQATT and CDR2 SNEGSKA (reference sequence). The CDR3 consists of 11 residues. The CDR3 DNA reads as TGCAGTGCTAGCTCCCCCGGTGGCTACACCTTC. This sequence encodes CSASSPGGYTF.

The genes are TRBV19 and TRBJ2-3; 14 nucleotides align to TRBD2. This CDR3 is 16 amino acids long. Germline values: CDR1 LNHDA, CDR2 SQIVND (reference sequence). With V trimmed by 7 bases and J by 4 bases, 7 bases remained unmatched. CDR3 protein: CASTLTSGRAPDTQYF. The CDR3 DNA is TGTGCCAGTACCCTGACTAGCGGGAGGGCCCCAGATACGCAGTATTTT.

This clone was observed a single time. The chain combines TRBV30 with TRBJ2-7; 15 bases agree with TRBD2. The CDR3 totals 14 residues. V was pared by 1 base and J by 6 bases, with 1 base of the junction left unmatched. Germline-derived CDR1 and CDR2 are GTSNPN and SVGIG (reference sequence). CDR3 loop: CAWSEGLAGGEQYF. The CDR3 DNA is TGTGCCTGGAGTGAGGGACTAGCGGGAGGCGAGCAGTACTTC.

V and J are TRBV9 and TRBJ1-1; 7 positions agree with TRBD1. Germline CDR1 SGDLS, CDR2 YYNGEE. This CDR3 spans 13 amino acids. The junction had 7 bases not matched to a gene; V was cut back by 4 bases and J by 7 bases. The CDR3 sequence is CASSSQGTNEAFF. Written as DNA, the CDR3 is TGTGCCAGCAGCTCACAGGGGACCAATGAAGCTTTCTTT.